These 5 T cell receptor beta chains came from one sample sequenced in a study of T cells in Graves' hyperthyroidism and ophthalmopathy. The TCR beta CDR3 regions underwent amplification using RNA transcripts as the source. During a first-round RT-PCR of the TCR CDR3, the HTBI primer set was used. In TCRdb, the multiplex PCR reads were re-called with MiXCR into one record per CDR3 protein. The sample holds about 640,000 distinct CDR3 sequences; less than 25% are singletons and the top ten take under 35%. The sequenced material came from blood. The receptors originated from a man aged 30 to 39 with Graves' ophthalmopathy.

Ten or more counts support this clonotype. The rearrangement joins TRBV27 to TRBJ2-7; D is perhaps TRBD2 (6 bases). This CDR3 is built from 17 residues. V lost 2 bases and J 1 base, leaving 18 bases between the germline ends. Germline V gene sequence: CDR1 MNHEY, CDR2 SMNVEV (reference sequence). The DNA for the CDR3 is TGTGCCAGCAGTTTAAGGGGCTCGGGAGTTCCGTCCTACGAGCAGTACTTC. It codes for CASSLRGSGVPSYEQYF.

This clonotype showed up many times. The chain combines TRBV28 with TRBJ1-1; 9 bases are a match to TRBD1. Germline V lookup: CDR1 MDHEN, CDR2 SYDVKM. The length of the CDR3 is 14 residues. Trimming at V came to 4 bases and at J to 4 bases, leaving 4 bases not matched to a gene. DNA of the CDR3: TGTGCCAGCAGTTACAGGGGGCTTGTCACTGAAGCTTTCTTT. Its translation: CASSYRGLVTEAFF.

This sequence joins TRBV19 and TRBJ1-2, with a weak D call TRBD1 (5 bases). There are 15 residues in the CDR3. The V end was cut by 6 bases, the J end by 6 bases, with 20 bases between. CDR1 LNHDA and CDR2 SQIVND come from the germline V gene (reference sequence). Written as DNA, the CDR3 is TGTGCCAGTAGCATACGAATGGGGCAGTCTGATGGCTACACCTTC. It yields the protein CASSIRMGQSDGYTF.

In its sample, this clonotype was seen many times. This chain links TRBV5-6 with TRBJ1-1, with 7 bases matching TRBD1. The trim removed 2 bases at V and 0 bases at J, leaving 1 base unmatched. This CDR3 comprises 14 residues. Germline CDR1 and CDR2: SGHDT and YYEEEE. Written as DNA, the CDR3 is TGTGCCAGCAGCTTCACAGGGGTGAACACTGAAGCTTTCTTT. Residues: CASSFTGVNTEAFF.

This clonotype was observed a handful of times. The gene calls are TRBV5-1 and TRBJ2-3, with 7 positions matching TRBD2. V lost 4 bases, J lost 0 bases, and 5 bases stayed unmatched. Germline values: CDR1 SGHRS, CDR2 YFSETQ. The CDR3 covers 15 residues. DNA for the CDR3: TGCGCCAGCAGCCCTCGTAGCGGGAGCACAGATACGCAGTATTTT. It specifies CASSPRSGSTDTQYF.